This T cell receptor beta chain is from a study of human T cells and chemical hapten exposure. Overall study: TCR yields per sample varied mostly from small pooled library volume differences.

Indicated time point: patch test 1, 2 weeks after DPC sensitization. Treatment described: therapeutic diphenylcyclopropenone sensitization with weekly scalp DPC. It was from unfractionated whole blood that total RNA was extracted. CDR3 length: 14 residues. V was cut by 2 bases and J by 7 bases, with 11 bases left in between. Germline values: CDR1 MNHEY, CDR2 SMNVEV (reference sequence). TCRdb analysed the RACE reads with MiXCR anew, one entry per CDR3 protein. This table has some 43,000 distinct CDR3 sequences, under 4.5% appearing once. Findings of the study overall: Alopecia affected the donors, so their immune response may differ from healthy people's. PT1 expanded TCR counts correlated positively with patch test score.

This clonotype appeared many times. Antigen unknown. The chain combines TRBV27 with TRBJ2-2, with D perhaps TRBD2 (6 bases). The sequence was collected from a man aged 50-60 years with alopecia areata. Some clones in this sample may be carry-over from other donors' samples. Sequencing was performed on whole blood, taken in connection with sensitization to the hapten diphenylcyclopropenone (DPC). CDR3 bases: TGTGCCAGCAGTTTACTGGGGGGTCGCGGGGAGCTGTTTTTT. Amino acids: CASSLLGGRGELFF.